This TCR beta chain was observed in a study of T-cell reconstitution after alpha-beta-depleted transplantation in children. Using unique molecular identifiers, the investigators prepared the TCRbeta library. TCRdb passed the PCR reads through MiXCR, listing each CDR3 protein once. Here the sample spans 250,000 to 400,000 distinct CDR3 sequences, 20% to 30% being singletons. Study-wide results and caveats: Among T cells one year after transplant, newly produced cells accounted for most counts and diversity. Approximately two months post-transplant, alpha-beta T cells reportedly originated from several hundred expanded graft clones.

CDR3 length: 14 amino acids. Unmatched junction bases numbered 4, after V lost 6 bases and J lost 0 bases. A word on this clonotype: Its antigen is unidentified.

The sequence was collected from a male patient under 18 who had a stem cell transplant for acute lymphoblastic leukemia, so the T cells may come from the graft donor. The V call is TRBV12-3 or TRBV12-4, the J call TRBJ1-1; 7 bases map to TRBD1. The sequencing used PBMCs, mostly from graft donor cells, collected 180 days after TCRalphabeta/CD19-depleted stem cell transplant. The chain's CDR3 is CASSRDRLNTEAFF. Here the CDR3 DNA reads TGTGCCAGCAGCCGGGACAGATTGAACACTGAAGCTTTCTTT.